Included here is one T cell receptor beta chain sequence, with context. Its target is unknown. This entry is derived from a study of OX40 agonist ivuxolimab in advanced cancers. Turning to the study itself: Patients assigned to dose escalation were diagnosed with hepatocellular carcinoma, melanoma, renal cell or head and neck cancer. The study, taken as a whole, reports: Dosing at 0.1 to 3.0 mg/kg was accompanied by clonal expansion of CD4+ and CD8+ blood T cells by week 6.

Sequencing used immunoSEQ multiplex PCR; TCRdb keeps in-frame clones, though not all of them. The repertoire holds 150,000 to 180,000 clones, approximately 94% seen once, with just over 0.3% in the top ten. This TCR was recovered from an adult with an advanced solid tumor such as melanoma, head and neck, liver or kidney cancer. The sequenced sample was CD4+ or CD8+ T cells sorted from blood, obtained in a trial of the OX40 agonist ivuxolimab.

The CDR3 nucleotides are TGTGCCAGCAGCCCTACATCGCGCAGCCTTGAAGCTTTCTTT. Its protein is CASSPTSRSLEAFF. This chain links TRBV11-2 with TRBJ1-1; D uncertain. CDR3 length: 14 residues. The germline V and J ends were trimmed by 5 bases and 7 bases, with 17 bases remaining between them. Germline CDR1 reads SGHAT; CDR2 reads FQNNGV. Using reference TRBV11-2 and TRBJ1-1 for the parts outside the CDR3, the full variable domain is EAGVAQSPRYKIIEKRQSVAFWCNPISGHATLYWYQQILGQGPKLLIQFQNNGVVDDSQLPKDRFSAERLKGVDSTLKIQPAKLEDSAVYLCASSPTSRSLEAFFGQGTRLTVV.